This T cell receptor (beta chain) was identified during a study of OX40 agonist ivuxolimab in advanced cancers. Libraries were prepared by immunoSEQ multiplex PCR; TCRdb keeps only in-frame clonotypes and omits some of them. The repertoire holds 95,000 to 100,000 clones, with around 83% as singletons. Trimming stripped 4 bases from V and 5 bases from J, with 18 bases between. Germline CDR1 reads SGHDT; CDR2 reads YYEEEE. The CDR3 totals 15 residues. Patients were ruled out by autoimmune disease history or systemic immunosuppression. Points from the study as a whole: More expanded clones were found, on average, in CD8+ than in CD4+ T cells.

A word on this clone: The antigen remains undetermined.

V gene TRBV5-6 combines with J gene TRBJ2-5, with D perhaps matching TRBD1 or TRBD2 (5 bases each). This receptor was taken from an adult with an advanced solid tumor such as melanoma, head and neck, liver or kidney cancer. The sample consisted of CD4+ or CD8+ T cells sorted from blood, taken in a trial of the OX40 agonist ivuxolimab. CDR3 DNA sequence: TGTGCCAGCAGCCGAAGATGGGGGTCTGGGGAGACCCAGTACTTC. It is translated as CASSRRWGSGETQYF.